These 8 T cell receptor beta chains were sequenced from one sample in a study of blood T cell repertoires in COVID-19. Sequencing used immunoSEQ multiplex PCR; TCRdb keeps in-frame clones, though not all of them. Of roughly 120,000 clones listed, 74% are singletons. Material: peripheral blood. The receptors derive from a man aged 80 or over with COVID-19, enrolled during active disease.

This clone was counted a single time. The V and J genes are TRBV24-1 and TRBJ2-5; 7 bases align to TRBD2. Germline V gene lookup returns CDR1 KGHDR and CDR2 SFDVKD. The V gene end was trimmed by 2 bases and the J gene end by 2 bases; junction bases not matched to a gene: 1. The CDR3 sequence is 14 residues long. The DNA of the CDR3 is TGTGCCACCAGTGATTGGGAGGGTCAAGAGACCCAGTACTTC. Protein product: CATSDWEGQETQYF.

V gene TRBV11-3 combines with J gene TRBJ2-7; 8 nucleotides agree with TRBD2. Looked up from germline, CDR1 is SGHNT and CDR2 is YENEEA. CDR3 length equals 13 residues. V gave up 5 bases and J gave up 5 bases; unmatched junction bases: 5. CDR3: CASSLGLADEQYF. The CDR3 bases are TGTGCCAGCAGCCTTGGACTAGCAGACGAGCAGTACTTC.

DNA for the CDR3: TGTGCCAGCAGTCCTGGGCCCACCTACGAGCAGTACTTC. It yields the protein CASSPGPTYEQYF. The chain employs TRBV6-6 and TRBJ2-7; D is ambiguous. V was pared by 5 bases and J by 2 bases, with 10 bases between. From germline, CDR1 is MNHNY and CDR2 SVGAGI (reference sequence). This CDR3 contains 13 residues.

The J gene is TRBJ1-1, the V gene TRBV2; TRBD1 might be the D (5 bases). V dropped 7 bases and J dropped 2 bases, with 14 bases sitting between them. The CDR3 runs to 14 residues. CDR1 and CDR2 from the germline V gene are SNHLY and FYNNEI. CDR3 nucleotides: TGTGCCAGCACTGGGGCGTTCGGTAACACTGAAGCTTTCTTT. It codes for CASTGAFGNTEAFF.

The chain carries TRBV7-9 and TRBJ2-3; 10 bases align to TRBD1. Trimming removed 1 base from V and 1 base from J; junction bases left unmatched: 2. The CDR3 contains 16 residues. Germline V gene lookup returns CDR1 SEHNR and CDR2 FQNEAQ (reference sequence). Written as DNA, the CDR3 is TGTGCCAGCAGCTTAGTCGGGACAGGGGGCACAGATACGCAGTATTTT. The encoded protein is CASSLVGTGGTDTQYF.

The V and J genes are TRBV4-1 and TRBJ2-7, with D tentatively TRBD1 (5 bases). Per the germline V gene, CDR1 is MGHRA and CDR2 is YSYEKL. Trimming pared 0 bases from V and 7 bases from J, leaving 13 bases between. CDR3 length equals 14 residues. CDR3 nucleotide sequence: TGCGCCAGCAGCCAAGAAGCCAGGGCTTGGGAGCAGTACTTC. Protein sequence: CASSQEARAWEQYF.

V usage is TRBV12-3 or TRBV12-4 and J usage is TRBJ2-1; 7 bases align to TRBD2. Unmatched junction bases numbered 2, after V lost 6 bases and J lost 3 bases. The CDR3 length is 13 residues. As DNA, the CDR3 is TGTGCCAGCAGAAGGGACTACTACAATGAGCAGTTCTTC. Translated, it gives CASRRDYYNEQFF.

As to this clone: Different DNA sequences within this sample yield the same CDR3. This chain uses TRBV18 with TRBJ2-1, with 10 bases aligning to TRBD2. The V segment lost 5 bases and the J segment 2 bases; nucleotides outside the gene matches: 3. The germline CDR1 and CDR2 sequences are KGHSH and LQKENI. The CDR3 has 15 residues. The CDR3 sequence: CASSLAGGPYNEQFF. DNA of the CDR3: TGTGCCAGCTCATTAGCGGGAGGCCCCTACAATGAGCAGTTCTTC. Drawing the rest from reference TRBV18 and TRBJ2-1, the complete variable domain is NAGVMQNPRHLVRRRGQEARLRCSPMKGHSHVYWYRQLPEEGLKFMVYLQKENIIDESGMPKERFSAEFPKEGPSILRIQQVVRGDSAAYFCASSLAGGPYNEQFFGPGTRLTVL.